This T cell receptor beta chain appears in the sequencing data of a study of blood T cell repertoires in COVID-19. On the study more broadly: The study drew acute and convalescent COVID-19 samples from the United States, Italy and Spain. T cells, B-cell-depleted T cells, or PBMCs supplied cDNA or gDNA.

Per the original data handling: The assay estimated nucleated cells by amplifying reference gene primers. TCRdb's table, derived via immunoSEQ multiplex PCR, lists solely in-frame clones and lacks some. V, J and clone size are taken as reported in that table, and D and trimming were inferred from the DNA itself. The table records around 11,000 clones, approximately 87% of them present only once. The sequence was collected from a human donor in a cohort sampled during active COVID-19. Material: peripheral blood.

Here the CDR3 DNA reads TGTGCCAGCAGCCCGGGACTAGCGGGGCATACCTACGAGCAGTACTTC. Translating it yields CASSPGLAGHTYEQYF. The chain uses TRBV7-9 and TRBJ2-7; the match to TRBD2 covers 13 bases. The CDR3 has 16 amino acids. Germline CDR1 SEHNR, CDR2 FQNEAQ (reference sequence). With V trimmed by 5 bases and J by 2 bases, 6 bases remained unmatched.